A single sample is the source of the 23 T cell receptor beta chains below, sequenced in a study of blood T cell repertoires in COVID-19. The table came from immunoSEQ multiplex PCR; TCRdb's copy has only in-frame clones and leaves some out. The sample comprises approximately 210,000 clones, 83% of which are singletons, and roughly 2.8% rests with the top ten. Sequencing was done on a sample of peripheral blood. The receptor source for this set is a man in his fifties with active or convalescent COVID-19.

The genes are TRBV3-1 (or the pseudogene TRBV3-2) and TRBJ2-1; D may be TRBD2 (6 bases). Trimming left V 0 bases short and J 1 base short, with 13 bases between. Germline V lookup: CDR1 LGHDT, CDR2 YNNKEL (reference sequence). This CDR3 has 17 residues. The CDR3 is CASSQERRGMSYNEQFF. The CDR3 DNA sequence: TGTGCCAGCAGCCAAGAAAGACGGGGGATGTCCTACAATGAGCAGTTCTTC.

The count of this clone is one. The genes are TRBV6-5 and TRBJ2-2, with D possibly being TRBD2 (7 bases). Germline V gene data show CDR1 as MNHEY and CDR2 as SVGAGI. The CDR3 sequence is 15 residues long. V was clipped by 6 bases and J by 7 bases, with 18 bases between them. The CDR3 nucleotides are TGTGCCAGCAGCCGGGGGGCACCCGGCGGCGGGGAGCTGTTTTTT. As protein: CASSRGAPGGGELFF.

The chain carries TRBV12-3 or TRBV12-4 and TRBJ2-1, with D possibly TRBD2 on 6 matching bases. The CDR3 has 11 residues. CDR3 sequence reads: CAGGGADEQFF. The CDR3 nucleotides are TGTGCGGGAGGTGGGGCAGATGAGCAGTTCTTC.

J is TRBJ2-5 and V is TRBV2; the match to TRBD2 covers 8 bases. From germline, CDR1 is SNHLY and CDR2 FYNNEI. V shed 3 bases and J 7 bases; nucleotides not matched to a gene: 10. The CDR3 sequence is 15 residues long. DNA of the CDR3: TGTGCCAGCAGTGAGAGGCCTAGCGGGCTAGGGACCCAGTACTTC. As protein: CASSERPSGLGTQYF.

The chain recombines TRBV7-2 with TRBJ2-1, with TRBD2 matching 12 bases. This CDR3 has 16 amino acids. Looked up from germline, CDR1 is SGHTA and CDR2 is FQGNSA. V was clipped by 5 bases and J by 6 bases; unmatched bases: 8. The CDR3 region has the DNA TGTGCCAGCAGCCTAGGACTAGCGGGGAAGGGCAATGAGCAGTTCTTC. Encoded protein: CASSLGLAGKGNEQFF.

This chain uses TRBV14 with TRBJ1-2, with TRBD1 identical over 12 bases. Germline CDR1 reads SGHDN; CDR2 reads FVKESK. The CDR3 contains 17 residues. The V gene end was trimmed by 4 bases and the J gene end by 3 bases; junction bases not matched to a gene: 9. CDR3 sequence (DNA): TGTGCCAGCAGCCTAGGGACAGGGGGCGCCGGCGACTATGGCTACACCTTC. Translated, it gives CASSLGTGGAGDYGYTF.

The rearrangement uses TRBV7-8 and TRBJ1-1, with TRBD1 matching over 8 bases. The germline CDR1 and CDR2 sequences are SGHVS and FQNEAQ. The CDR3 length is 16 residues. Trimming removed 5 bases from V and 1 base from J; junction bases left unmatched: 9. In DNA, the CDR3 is TGTGCCAGCAGCCCCTTACGACAGGGGTCGAACACTGAAGCTTTCTTT. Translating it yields CASSPLRQGSNTEAFF.

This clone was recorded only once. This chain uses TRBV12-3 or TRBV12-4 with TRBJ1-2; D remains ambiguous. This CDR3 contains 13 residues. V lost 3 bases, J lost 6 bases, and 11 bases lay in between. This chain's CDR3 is CASSLGPANGYTF. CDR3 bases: TGTGCCAGCAGTTTGGGCCCAGCCAATGGCTACACCTTC.

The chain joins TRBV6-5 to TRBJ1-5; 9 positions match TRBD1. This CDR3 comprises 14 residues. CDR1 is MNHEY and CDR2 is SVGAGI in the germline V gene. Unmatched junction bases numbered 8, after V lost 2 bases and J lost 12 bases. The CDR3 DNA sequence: TGTGCCAGCAGTTACCGGAGAACGGACAGGGGCCAGCATTTT. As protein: CASSYRRTDRGQHF.

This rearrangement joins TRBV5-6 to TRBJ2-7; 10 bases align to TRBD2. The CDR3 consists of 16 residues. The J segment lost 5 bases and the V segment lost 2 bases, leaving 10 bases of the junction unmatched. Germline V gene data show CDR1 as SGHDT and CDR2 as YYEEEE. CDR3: CASSLLPGLATHEQYF. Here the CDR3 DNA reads TGTGCCAGCAGCTTACTTCCGGGACTAGCGACCCACGAGCAGTACTTC.

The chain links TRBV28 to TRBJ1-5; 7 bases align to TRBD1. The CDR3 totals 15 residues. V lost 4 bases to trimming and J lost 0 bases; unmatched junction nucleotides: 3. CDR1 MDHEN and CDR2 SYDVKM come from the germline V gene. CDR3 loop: CASSWGTVSNQPQHF. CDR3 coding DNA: TGTGCCAGCAGTTGGGGGACAGTTAGCAATCAGCCCCAGCATTTT.

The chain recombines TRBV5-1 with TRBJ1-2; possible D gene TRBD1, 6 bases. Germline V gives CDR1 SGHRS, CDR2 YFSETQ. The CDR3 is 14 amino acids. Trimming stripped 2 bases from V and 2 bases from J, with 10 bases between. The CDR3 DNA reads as TGCGCCAGCAGCTTACAGACAGGCAACTATGGCTACACCTTC. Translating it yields CASSLQTGNYGYTF.

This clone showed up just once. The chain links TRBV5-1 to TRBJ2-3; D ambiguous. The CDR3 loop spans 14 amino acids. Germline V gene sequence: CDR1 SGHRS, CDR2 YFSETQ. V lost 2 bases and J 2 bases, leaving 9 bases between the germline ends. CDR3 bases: TGCGCCAGCAGCTTTCGAAGCCTCACAGATACGCAGTATTTT. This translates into CASSFRSLTDTQYF. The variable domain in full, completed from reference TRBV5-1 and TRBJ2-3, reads KAGVTQTPRYLIKTRGQQVTLSCSPISGHRSVSWYQQTPGQGLQFLFEYFSETQRNKGNFPGRFSGRQFSNSRSEMNVSTLELGDSALYLCASSFRSLTDTQYFGPGTRLTVL.

DNA for the CDR3: TGTGCCAGCTCCCAGGGAATCCGATTAACAAGCGAGCAGTACTTC. It encodes CASSQGIRLTSEQYF. The rearrangement uses TRBV18 and TRBJ2-7; D possibly corresponds to TRBD1 (5 bases). Trimming shortened V by 6 bases and J by 6 bases, and 21 bases separated the two germline ends. CDR3 size: 15 residues. Germline V gives CDR1 KGHSH, CDR2 LQKENI.

The CDR3, as DNA: TGTGCCAGCAGCCAAGAAGCCAGGGGATTCACTGAAGCTTTCTTT. Translating it yields CASSQEARGFTEAFF. The chain carries TRBV3-1 (or the pseudogene TRBV3-2) and TRBJ1-1, with D possibly TRBD1 on 6 matching bases. Germline V gives CDR1 LGHDT, CDR2 YNNKEL (reference sequence). The CDR3 is 15 amino acids. Trimming removed 0 bases at V and 4 bases at J, with 12 bases between.

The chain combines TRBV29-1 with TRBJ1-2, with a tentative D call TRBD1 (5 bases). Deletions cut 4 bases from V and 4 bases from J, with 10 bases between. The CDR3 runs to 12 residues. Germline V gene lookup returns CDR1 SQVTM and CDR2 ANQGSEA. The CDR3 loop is CSVGAGRYGYTF. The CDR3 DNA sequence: TGCAGCGTTGGAGCGGGACGCTATGGCTACACCTTC.

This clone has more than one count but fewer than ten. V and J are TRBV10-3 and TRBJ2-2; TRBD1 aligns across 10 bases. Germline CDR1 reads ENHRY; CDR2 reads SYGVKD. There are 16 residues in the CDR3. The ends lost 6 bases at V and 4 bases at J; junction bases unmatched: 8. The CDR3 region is CAISDSGQGGTGELFF. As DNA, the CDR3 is TGTGCCATCAGCGACTCAGGACAGGGGGGCACCGGGGAGCTGTTTTTT.

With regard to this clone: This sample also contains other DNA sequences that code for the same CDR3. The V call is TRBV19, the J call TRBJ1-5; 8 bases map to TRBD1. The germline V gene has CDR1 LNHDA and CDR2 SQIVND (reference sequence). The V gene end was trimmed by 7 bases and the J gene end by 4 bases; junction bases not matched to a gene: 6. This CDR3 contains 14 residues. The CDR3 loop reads CASTRTGSNQPQHF. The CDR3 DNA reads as TGTGCCAGTACTCGGACAGGGTCTAATCAGCCCCAGCATTTT.

The CDR3 sequence: CASTGTEPSIAFF. Here the CDR3 DNA reads TGTGCCAGCACCGGGACAGAGCCTTCGATCGCTTTCTTT. This chain links TRBV2 with TRBJ1-1; TRBD1 matches at 7 bases. The V segment lost 7 bases and the J segment 11 bases; nucleotides outside the gene matches: 13. Germline CDR1 is SNHLY and CDR2 is FYNNEI. This CDR3 region has 13 residues.

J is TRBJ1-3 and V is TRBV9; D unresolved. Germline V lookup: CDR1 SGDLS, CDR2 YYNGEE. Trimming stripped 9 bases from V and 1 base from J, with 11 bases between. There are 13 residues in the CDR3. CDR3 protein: CATLPASGNTIYF. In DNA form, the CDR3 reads TGTGCCACCCTACCCGCATCTGGAAACACCATATATTTT.

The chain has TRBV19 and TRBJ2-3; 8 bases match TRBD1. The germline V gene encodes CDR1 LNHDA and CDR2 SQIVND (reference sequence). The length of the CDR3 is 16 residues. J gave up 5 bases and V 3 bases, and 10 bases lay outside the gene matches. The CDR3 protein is CASSINSQGAIDTQYF. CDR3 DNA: TGTGCCAGTAGTATTAACTCGCAGGGGGCTATAGATACGCAGTATTTT.

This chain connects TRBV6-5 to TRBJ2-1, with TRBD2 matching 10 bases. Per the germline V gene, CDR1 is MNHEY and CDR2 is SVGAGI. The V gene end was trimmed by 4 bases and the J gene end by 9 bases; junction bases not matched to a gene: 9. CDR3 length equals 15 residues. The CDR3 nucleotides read TGTGCCAGCAGTTTTGGACTAGCGGTCGAGGGTGAGCAGTTCTTC. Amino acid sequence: CASSFGLAVEGEQFF.

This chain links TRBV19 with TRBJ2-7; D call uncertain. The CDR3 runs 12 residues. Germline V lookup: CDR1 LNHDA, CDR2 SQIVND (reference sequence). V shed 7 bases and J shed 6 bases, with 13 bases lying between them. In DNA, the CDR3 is TGTGCCAGTATGACCCCGACGGGCGAGCAGTACTTC. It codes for CASMTPTGEQYF.